In its sample, the clone carrying this TCR beta chain was seen many times. Its antigen is not known. A junction end diverges from the germline sequence, so it may reflect a read error. This record belongs to a study of T-cell reconstitution after alpha-beta-depleted transplantation in children. Study observations and caveats: Several patients had high TCRbeta diversity at day 60; it came from surviving recipient T cells and thymic progenitors. At the one-year point after transplant, T-cell counts and TCRbeta diversity were found to come mostly from T cells that had been newly produced. As was reported, about two months after transplant, alpha-beta T cells came from several hundred expanded graft clones.

Germline V CDR1 and CDR2: ENHRY, SYGVKD. The CDR3 has 13 residues. Molecular barcoding with unique molecular identifiers was used for the TCRbeta library. MiXCR, applied by TCRdb to the PCR reads, yields one record per CDR3 protein. The table lists 100,000 to 130,000 distinct CDR3 sequences, around 6.4% of them singletons. The chain links TRBV10-3 to TRBJ1-3, with 10 bases fitting TRBD1. Sequences were derived from PBMCs, mostly from graft donor cells, sampled 360 days after TCRalphabeta/CD19-depleted stem cell transplant. The receptor comes from a male patient aged 2-15 years who had a stem cell transplant for acute lymphoblastic leukemia, so the T cells may come from the graft donor. CDR3 sequence: CAISEPKGTGVLF. The CDR3 coding sequence is TGTGCCATCAGTGAGCCAAAGGGGACAGGGGTTCTCTTT.